One sample yielded the 18 T cell receptor beta chains listed below, sequenced in a study of T cell responses to AZD1222 COVID-19 vaccine. Clones were read by immunoSEQ multiplex PCR, and TCRdb kept only the in-frame ones, dropping some. This table has 120,000 or so clones, approximately 82% appearing once. The starting material was peripheral blood, obtained 28 days after the second AZD1222 dose. The receptors derive from an adult who received the AZD1222 COVID-19 vaccine.

This chain links TRBV28 with TRBJ1-1; possibly TRBD1 for D (5 bases). Looked up from germline, CDR1 is MDHEN and CDR2 is SYDVKM. The CDR3 consists of 11 residues. Trimming took 4 bases from V and 7 from J, leaving 7 bases between them. CDR3 loop: CASSSRGEAFF. CDR3 coding DNA: TGTGCCAGCAGTTCGAGGGGTGAAGCTTTCTTT.

CDR3 sequence reads: CASSQVEGGPDTQYF. DNA of the CDR3: TGTGCCAGCAGCCAAGTCGAAGGGGGGCCAGATACGCAGTATTTT. The chain employs TRBV4-2 and TRBJ2-3; the D call may be TRBD1 or TRBD2 (6 bases each). CDR1 is LGHNA, CDR2 YNFKEQ, per germline. The V and J ends lost 1 base and 4 bases respectively, with 12 bases between them. The CDR3 covers 15 residues.

This sequence joins TRBV19 and TRBJ1-1; D not certain. V lost 7 bases and J lost 2, with 11 bases in between. The CDR3 extends over 13 amino acids. Germline V gene lookup returns CDR1 LNHDA and CDR2 SQIVND (reference sequence). The CDR3 DNA sequence: TGTGCCAGTAAAACGATCGGAAACACTGAAGCTTTCTTT. This codes for CASKTIGNTEAFF.

This clone was counted a single time. The rearrangement links TRBV5-1 to TRBJ2-5, with D maybe TRBD2 (6 bases). The CDR3 length is 16 residues. Deletions cut 6 bases from V and 4 bases from J, with 22 bases between. Germline CDR1 reads SGHRS; CDR2 reads YFSETQ. In nucleotides, the CDR3 is TGCGCCAGCACCCCGGGAATAGCGGTTGGTGGAGAGACCCAGTACTTC. It translates to CASTPGIAVGGETQYF. Looking up the rest from reference TRBV5-1 and TRBJ2-5 gives the full variable domain: KAGVTQTPRYLIKTRGQQVTLSCSPISGHRSVSWYQQTPGQGLQFLFEYFSETQRNKGNFPGRFSGRQFSNSRSEMNVSTLELGDSALYLCASTPGIAVGGETQYFGPGTRLLVL.

The J gene is TRBJ1-4, the V gene TRBV7-9, with no clear D. V dropped 2 bases and J dropped 6 bases, with 19 bases sitting between them. This CDR3 has 17 amino acids. Germline lookup yields CDR1 SEHNR and CDR2 FQNEAQ (reference sequence). The chain's CDR3 is CASSLYFTGVKDEKLFF. The CDR3 bases are TGTGCCAGCAGCTTATATTTTACCGGGGTGAAAGATGAAAAACTGTTTTTT. Variable domain in full (rest from reference TRBV7-9 and TRBJ1-4): DTGVSQNPRHKITKRGQNVTFRCDPISEHNRLYWYRQTLGQGPEFLTYFQNEAQLEKSRLLSDRFSAERPKGSFSTLEIQRTEQGDSAMYLCASSLYFTGVKDEKLFFGSGTQLSVL.

The chain carries TRBV7-2 and TRBJ2-3; 7 bases map to TRBD1. With 3 bases clipped from V and 0 bases from J, the junction kept 3 bases outside the gene matches. The CDR3 loop spans 15 amino acids. Germline V gene sequence: CDR1 SGHTA, CDR2 FQGNSA. The CDR3 is CASSLMGQSTDTQYF. The DNA for the CDR3 is TGTGCCAGCAGCTTGATGGGACAGAGCACAGATACGCAGTATTTT.

The table lists this clone with a count of one. V is TRBV7-2 and J is TRBJ1-5, with D perhaps matching TRBD1 (6 bases). The germline V and J ends were trimmed by 3 bases and 7 bases, with 13 bases remaining between them. The CDR3 runs to 14 residues. Germline values: CDR1 SGHTA, CDR2 FQGNSA. The CDR3, as DNA: TGTGCCAGCAGCTTTGGGGCGAGGGGGCAGCCCCAGCATTTT. It codes for CASSFGARGQPQHF.

The chain joins TRBV5-1 to TRBJ2-3; a weak D match, TRBD1 (6 bases). Per germline, CDR1 SGHRS and CDR2 YFSETQ. Trimming removed 5 bases at V and 1 base at J, with 11 bases between. CDR3 length equals 14 residues. The CDR3 DNA follows: TGCGCCAGCAGACTTAGGACAGGCACAGATACGCAGTATTTT. This codes for CASRLRTGTDTQYF.

V and J are TRBV9 and TRBJ2-7; D not resolved. V shed 4 bases and J shed 0 bases, with 11 bases lying between them. The CDR3 runs to 14 residues. Germline CDR1 is SGDLS and CDR2 is YYNGEE. CDR3 sequence reads: CASSRTSSSYEQYF. The CDR3, as DNA: TGTGCCAGCAGCAGAACTTCTAGCTCCTACGAGCAGTACTTC.

The chain couples TRBV7-2 to TRBJ1-1, with D unresolved. Trimming took 5 bases from V and 4 from J, leaving 11 bases between them. Germline loops: CDR1 SGHTA, CDR2 FQGNSA. The CDR3 sequence is 13 residues long. The CDR3 coding sequence is TGTGCCAGCAGCCCCCGGCGGGTCACTGAAGCTTTCTTT. It is translated as CASSPRRVTEAFF. The full variable domain, completed using reference TRBV7-2 and TRBJ1-1, is GAGVSQSPSNKVTEKGKDVELRCDPISGHTALYWYRQSLGQGLEFLIYFQGNSAPDKSGLPSDRFSAERTGGSVSTLTIQRTQQEDSAVYLCASSPRRVTEAFFGQGTRLTVV.

This chain joins TRBV7-9 and TRBJ2-1; TRBD1 is a possible D gene (5 bases). Germline lookup yields CDR1 SEHNR and CDR2 FQNEAQ (reference sequence). V was trimmed by 5 bases and J by 7 bases, leaving 12 bases between them. CDR3 length equals 13 residues. In DNA form, the CDR3 reads TGTGCCAGCAGCCCCCAGGGCCCAAATGAGCAGTTCTTC. It translates to CASSPQGPNEQFF.

The chain combines TRBV10-1 with TRBJ2-1; D call uncertain. This CDR3 comprises 13 residues. Germline CDR1 reads WNHNN; CDR2 reads SYGVQD (reference sequence). V was pared by 0 bases and J by 8 bases, with 8 bases between. CDR3 in amino acids: CASSESFFHEQFF. In DNA, the CDR3 is TGCGCCAGCAGTGAGTCGTTCTTCCATGAGCAGTTCTTC.

The J gene is TRBJ2-3, the V gene TRBV6-5, with 8 nucleotides matching TRBD2. The CDR3 is 15 amino acids. The trim removed 2 bases at V and 3 bases at J, leaving 4 bases unmatched. From germline, CDR1 is MNHEY and CDR2 SVGAGI. The CDR3 bases are TGTGCCAGCAGTTACGGGCCGGGGGGGACAGATACGCAGTATTTT. Its translation: CASSYGPGGTDTQYF.

The chain is built from TRBV28 and TRBJ1-2; a weak D match, TRBD1 (5 bases). V gave up 4 bases and J gave up 7 bases, with 13 bases separating them. There are 13 residues in the CDR3. Per the germline V gene, CDR1 is MDHEN and CDR2 is SYDVKM. The chain's CDR3 is CASSSGGGAGYTF. CDR3 nucleotides: TGTGCCAGCAGTTCCGGCGGCGGGGCTGGCTACACCTTC.

The chain links TRBV7-6 to TRBJ1-3; D unclear. CDR1 is SGHVS, CDR2 FNYEAQ, per germline. Trimming stripped 0 bases from V and 0 bases from J, with 6 bases between. This CDR3 is 15 amino acids long. The CDR3 sequence is CASSLAPSSGNTIYF. The CDR3 DNA reads TGTGCCAGCAGCTTAGCCCCGAGCTCTGGAAACACCATATATTTT. The variable domain in full, with the rest retrieved from reference TRBV7-6 and TRBJ1-3, is GAGVSQSPRYKVTKRGQDVALRCDPISGHVSLYWYRQALGQGPEFLTYFNYEAQQDKSGLPNDRFSAERPEGSISTLTIQRTEQRDSAMYRCASSLAPSSGNTIYFGEGSWLTVV.

This clone occurred a few times. Distinct nucleotide sequences in the sample also encode this CDR3. This chain joins TRBV11-2 and TRBJ2-5; 9 bases are a match to TRBD1. This CDR3 has 15 residues. V shed 1 base and J 0 bases; nucleotides not matched to a gene: 0. In germline, CDR1 is SGHAT, CDR2 FQNNGV. The CDR3 region is CASSLGDRDQETQYF. CDR3 coding DNA: TGTGCCAGCAGCTTAGGGGACAGGGACCAAGAGACCCAGTACTTC.

The gene calls are TRBV5-1 and TRBJ2-1; 8 positions agree with TRBD2. J gave up 2 bases and V 4 bases, and 8 bases lay outside the gene matches. Per germline, CDR1 SGHRS and CDR2 YFSETQ. The CDR3 contains 16 residues. The CDR3: CASSLGLVWPYNEQFF. CDR3 sequence (DNA): TGCGCCAGCAGCCTGGGACTAGTGTGGCCCTACAATGAGCAGTTCTTC.

V and J are TRBV3-1 (or the pseudogene TRBV3-2) and TRBJ2-7; possibly TRBD1 for D (5 bases). The V end lost 1 base, the J end lost 6 bases, and 7 bases lay between the germline ends. This CDR3 is 12 amino acids long. Germline V gene data show CDR1 as LGHDT and CDR2 as YNNKEL (reference sequence). The CDR3 loop reads CASSQAGAEQYF. The DNA of the CDR3 is TGTGCCAGCAGCCAAGCTGGGGCCGAGCAGTACTTC.